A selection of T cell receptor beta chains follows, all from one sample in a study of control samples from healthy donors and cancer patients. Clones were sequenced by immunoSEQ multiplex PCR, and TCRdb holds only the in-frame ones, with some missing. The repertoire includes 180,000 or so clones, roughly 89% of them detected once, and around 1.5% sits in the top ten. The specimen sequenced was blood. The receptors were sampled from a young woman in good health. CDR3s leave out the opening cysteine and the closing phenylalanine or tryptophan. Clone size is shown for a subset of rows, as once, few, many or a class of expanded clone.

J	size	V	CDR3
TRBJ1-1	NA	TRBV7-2	ASSLVGVTNTEAF
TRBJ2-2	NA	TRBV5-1	ASSGQANTGELF
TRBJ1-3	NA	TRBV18	ASSPGTGRNTIY
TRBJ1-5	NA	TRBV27	ASRALDSSNQPQH
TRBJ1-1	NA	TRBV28	ASSLWSVNTEAF
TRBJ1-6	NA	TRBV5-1	ASSLGGLDSPLH
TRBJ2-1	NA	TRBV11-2	ASSIHPGLRNEQF
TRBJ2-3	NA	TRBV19	ASSTTGGVTDTQY
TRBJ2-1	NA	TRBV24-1	ATSDGDRGAYEQF
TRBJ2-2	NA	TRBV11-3	ASSLVQTNTGELF
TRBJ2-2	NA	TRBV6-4	ASSEGTDTGELF
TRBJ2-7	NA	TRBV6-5	AIPTGAYEQY
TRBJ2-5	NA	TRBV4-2	ASSRTSGGETQY
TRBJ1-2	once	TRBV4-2	ASSQDRRANYGYT
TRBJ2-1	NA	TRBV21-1	ASSKRNEQF
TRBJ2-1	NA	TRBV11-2	ASEGERGNEQF
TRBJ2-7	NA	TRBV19	ASSMNRGYEQY
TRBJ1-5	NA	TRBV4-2	ASSQDGDSNQPQH
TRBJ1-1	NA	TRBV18	ASSPWGASEAF
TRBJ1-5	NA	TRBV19	ASSMDGQPQH
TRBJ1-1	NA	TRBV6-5	ASRQGQAIEAF
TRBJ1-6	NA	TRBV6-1	ASSERPDNSPLH
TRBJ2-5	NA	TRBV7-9	ASSLQETQY
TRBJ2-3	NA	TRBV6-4	ASSEAGGPVDTQY
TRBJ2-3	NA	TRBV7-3	ASSPSGGADTQY
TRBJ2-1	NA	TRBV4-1	ASSRTSGSYNEQF
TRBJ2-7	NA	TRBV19	ASSIGQASSYEQY
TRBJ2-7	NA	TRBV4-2	ASSQDPGQHSYEQY
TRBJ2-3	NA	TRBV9	ASSISGSNTDTQY
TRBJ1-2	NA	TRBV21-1	ASSKVVQGVDYGYT